This T cell receptor beta chain was captured by sequencing in a study of T cells in Graves' hyperthyroidism and ophthalmopathy. General observations from the study: Blood samples included most of the expanded thyroid clonotypes exceeding 0.001.

Notes on this clonotype: Its target is unknown.

The investigators amplified TCR beta CDR3 regions from RNA transcripts. The HTBI primer set drove a first-round RT-PCR of the TCR CDR3. MiXCR was run by TCRdb on the multiplex PCR reads, yielding one entry per CDR3 protein. The data hold approximately 300,000 distinct CDR3 sequences, with around 15% observed a single time. This CDR3 has 12 amino acids. The germline V and J ends were trimmed by 8 bases and 5 bases, with 15 bases remaining between them. Germline CDR1 reads SQVTM; CDR2 reads ANQGSEA. Sequencing was performed on blood. The receptor comes from a woman in her fifties or sixties with Graves' ophthalmopathy. The chain employs TRBV29-1 and TRBJ2-5; the D gene could be TRBD1 or TRBD2 (6 bases each). The CDR3 DNA sequence: TGCAGCTGTAGACCGGGGGCGGAGACCCAGTACTTC. As protein: CSCRPGAETQYF.